This T cell receptor (beta chain) was found in a study of blood T cell repertoires in COVID-19. Study summary: The United States, Italy and Spain were the sources of the acute and convalescent COVID-19 samples. Nucleic acid was either cDNA or gDNA, and it came from T cells, B-cell-depleted T cells, or PBMCs.

V lost 7 bases, J lost 3 bases, and 23 bases lay in between. The CDR3 consists of 17 residues. Germline values: CDR1 PRHDT, CDR2 FYEKMQ (reference sequence). Original data processing: Amplification with reference gene primers provided the estimates of nucleated cell counts. TCRdb's copy holds only in-frame clones and misses some; the assay was immunoSEQ multiplex PCR. That table gives V, J and clone size, and the DNA gave D and trimming. Of over 55,000 clones listed, roughly 82% are singletons. The chain has TRBV13 and TRBJ2-3; possibly TRBD1 for D (6 bases). The sample consisted of peripheral blood. The clonotype originates from a woman aged 55-75 years with acute or convalescent COVID-19. The CDR3: CASTPPGGTPLTDTQYF. For the CDR3, the DNA is TGTGCCAGCACCCCCCCGGGTGGGACACCGCTGACAGATACGCAGTATTTT. Combining the CDR3 with reference TRBV13 and TRBJ2-3 gives the whole variable domain AAGVIQSPRHLIKEKRETATLKCYPIPRHDTVYWYQQGPGQDPQFLISFYEKMQSDKGSIPDRFSAQQFSDYHSELNMSSLELGDSALYFCASTPPGGTPLTDTQYFGPGTRLTVL.